This passage covers 17 T cell receptor beta chains from one sample sequenced in a study of CD8+ T cells in alopecia areata. Sequencing used cDNA as its template, made by extracting RNA and reverse transcribing it. Using immunoSEQ multiplex PCR, the repertoire was profiled, and TCRdb retains in-frame clones only, with some absent. The sample holds some 170,000 clones, approximately 70% seen once. The sample consisted of CD8+ T cells sorted from blood, taken at week 0. These receptors were obtained from a human donor with alopecia areata.

The genes are TRBV2 and TRBJ1-2, with 7 positions matching TRBD1. V shed 8 bases, J shed 8 bases, and the junction held 14 bases outside the gene matches. Per germline, CDR1 SNHLY and CDR2 FYNNEI. There are 14 residues in the CDR3. CDR3 amino acids: CASDEPDRVGGYTF. CDR3 coding DNA: TGTGCCAGCGATGAGCCCGACAGGGTGGGGGGCTACACCTTC.

The V and J genes are TRBV29-1 and TRBJ1-1, with 7 bases identical to TRBD1. The V segment lost 3 bases and the J segment 1 base; nucleotides outside the gene matches: 2. The CDR3 length is 13 residues. In germline, CDR1 is SQVTM, CDR2 ANQGSEA. The CDR3 loop reads CSVEGTANTEAFF. CDR3 sequence (DNA): TGCAGCGTTGAGGGGACAGCGAACACTGAAGCTTTCTTT.

This clone was observed a handful of times. The gene calls are TRBV10-1 and TRBJ1-1; 8 bases fit TRBD1. Germline V gene lookup returns CDR1 WNHNN and CDR2 SYGVQD (reference sequence). This CDR3 is built from 11 residues. J was trimmed by 12 bases and V by 6 bases; bases with no gene match: 6. The CDR3 coding sequence is TGCGCCAGCAGCGGACAGGGAGGATCTTTCTTT. It encodes CASSGQGGSFF.

This clone was found once. This rearrangement joins TRBV30 to TRBJ2-5; a possible D gene is TRBD2 (5 bases). This CDR3 is 15 amino acids long. The V gene lost 1 base and the J gene lost 5 bases, with 17 bases spanning the gap. From germline, CDR1 is GTSNPN and CDR2 SVGIG (reference sequence). The CDR3 here is CAWSGGRKGAETQYF. CDR3 DNA: TGTGCCTGGAGTGGTGGGCGGAAGGGAGCCGAGACCCAGTACTTC.

The rearrangement joins TRBV4-1 to TRBJ1-6; D not certain. The germline V and J ends were trimmed by 3 bases and 5 bases, with 5 bases remaining between them. The germline gives CDR1 MGHRA, CDR2 YSYEKL. The CDR3 covers 13 residues. In DNA form, the CDR3 reads TGCGCCAGCAGCCAGGGGAATAATTCACCCCTCCACTTT. Translated: CASSQGNNSPLHF.

This clone was observed a handful of times. The V call is TRBV5-6, the J call TRBJ2-1; D remains ambiguous. Trimming pared 4 bases from V and 5 bases from J, leaving 7 bases between. Germline-derived CDR1 and CDR2 are SGHDT and YYEEEE. This CDR3 comprises 12 residues. This CDR3 reads CASSQWNNEQFF. The CDR3 bases are TGTGCCAGCAGCCAATGGAACAATGAGCAGTTCTTC.

This chain links TRBV9 with TRBJ2-5, with 8 bases fitting TRBD2. The V gene end was trimmed by 2 bases and the J gene end by 2 bases; junction bases not matched to a gene: 5. This CDR3 is 15 amino acids long. Germline CDR1 and CDR2: SGDLS and YYNGEE. The CDR3 region is CASSVSGAEQETQYF. The CDR3 DNA is TGTGCCAGCAGCGTTAGCGGGGCAGAGCAAGAGACCCAGTACTTC.

The V call is TRBV15, the J call TRBJ1-1, with D perhaps TRBD1 (6 bases). Germline V gene data show CDR1 as LNHNV and CDR2 as YYDKDF (reference sequence). V was clipped by 4 bases and J by 7 bases, with 13 bases between them. This CDR3 spans 13 amino acids. CDR3: CATSIQGMDEAFF. The CDR3 region has the DNA TGTGCCACCAGCATACAGGGAATGGATGAAGCTTTCTTT.

The CDR3: CASSLVPAADTQYF. The CDR3 DNA sequence: TGTGCCAGCAGCTTAGTCCCAGCCGCAGATACGCAGTATTTT. The chain uses TRBV7-2 and TRBJ2-3; D gene uncertain. CDR1 SGHTA and CDR2 FQGNSA come from the germline V gene. Trimming left V 1 base short and J 4 bases short, with 9 bases between. CDR3 length: 14 amino acids. Full variable domain (rest looked up from reference TRBV7-2 and TRBJ2-3): GAGVSQSPSNKVTEKGKDVELRCDPISGHTALYWYRQSLGQGLEFLIYFQGNSAPDKSGLPSDRFSAERTGGSVSTLTIQRTQQEDSAVYLCASSLVPAADTQYFGPGTRLTVL.

This chain joins TRBV6-1 and TRBJ2-7, with 12 bases identical to TRBD2. The junction had 4 bases not matched to a gene; V was cut back by 6 bases and J by 4 bases. This CDR3 contains 14 residues. Per germline, CDR1 MNHNS and CDR2 SASEGT. Here the CDR3 DNA reads TGTGCCAGCAGGCCTCTAGCGGGGGGGTACGAGCAGTACTTC. This gives the protein CASRPLAGGYEQYF.

The genes are TRBV6-5 and TRBJ2-7, with a possible D match to TRBD1 (5 bases). Germline CDR1 and CDR2: MNHEY and SVGAGI. This CDR3 is built from 11 residues. The V gene lost 6 bases and the J gene lost 5 bases, with 8 bases spanning the gap. The CDR3 bases are TGTGCCAGCAGAGTAGGGGACGAGCAGTACTTC. It is translated as CASRVGDEQYF.

This clone was observed once. CDR3: CASSLERQDLGAFF. The CDR3, as DNA: TGTGCCAGCAGCTTAGAACGACAGGATCTAGGAGCTTTCTTT. The chain recombines TRBV7-9 with TRBJ1-1; D may be TRBD1 (6 bases). CDR3 length: 14 amino acids. Looked up from germline, CDR1 is SEHNR and CDR2 is FQNEAQ (reference sequence). V lost 1 base and J 10 bases, leaving 16 bases between the germline ends.

The CDR3 region is CATTLREPYEQYF. DNA of the CDR3: TGTGCCACAACGCTCAGGGAGCCCTACGAGCAGTACTTC. The chain is built from TRBV28 and TRBJ2-7; D possibly matches TRBD1 or TRBD2 (5 bases each). The V and J ends lost 10 bases and 2 bases respectively, with 15 bases between them. This CDR3 region has 13 residues. CDR1 MDHEN and CDR2 SYDVKM come from the germline V gene.

The genes are TRBV6-5 and TRBJ2-5; 9 nucleotides line up with TRBD1. This CDR3 has 14 amino acids. CDR1 is MNHEY and CDR2 is SVGAGI in the germline V gene. After removal of 5 bases from V and 5 bases from J, the junction contained 6 bases not matched to a gene. The CDR3 DNA reads as TGTGCCAGCAGTCCCACAGGGGGCGAGGAGACCCAGTACTTC. Amino acid sequence: CASSPTGGEETQYF.

In nucleotides, the CDR3 is TGTGCCAGCAGCTGGGGAGTGAGCAATCAGCCCCAGCATTTT. Protein: CASSWGVSNQPQHF. The chain employs TRBV5-6 and TRBJ1-5; no reliable D call. The CDR3 consists of 14 residues. In germline, CDR1 is SGHDT, CDR2 YYEEEE. V was trimmed by 3 bases and J by 1 base, leaving 8 bases between them.

This chain's CDR3 is CAWSVPETYYEQYF. The CDR3 DNA follows: TGTGCCTGGAGTGTCCCAGAGACCTACTACGAGCAGTACTTC. The chain couples TRBV30 to TRBJ2-7; D gene unclear. Trimming took off 0 bases at V and 3 bases at J, with 12 bases between the two ends. Germline-derived CDR1 and CDR2 are GTSNPN and SVGIG (reference sequence). The CDR3 sequence is 14 residues long.

This clone showed up just once. The CDR3 protein is CSVGLGADEQYF. The CDR3 nucleotides read TGCAGCGTTGGTCTGGGGGCCGACGAGCAGTACTTC. The chain joins TRBV29-1 to TRBJ2-7; maybe TRBD1 (6 bases). This CDR3 is 12 amino acids long. V was cut by 4 bases and J by 5 bases, with 12 bases left in between. Germline assignment: CDR1 SQVTM and CDR2 ANQGSEA.